Reported below is one TCR beta chain. This CDR3 contains 13 residues. Germline assignment: CDR1 LGHNA and CDR2 YNFKEQ. Deletions cut 1 base from V and 5 bases from J, with 6 bases between. These data come from a study of blood T cell repertoires in COVID-19. Study at large: Samples representing acute and convalescent COVID-19 were sourced from the United States, Italy and Spain. T cells, B-cell-depleted T cells, or PBMCs provided the cDNA or gDNA that served as material.

Original methodology: Reference gene primers were amplified, and this amplification served to estimate nucleated cell counts. Using immunoSEQ multiplex PCR, the repertoire was profiled, and TCRdb retains in-frame clones only, with some absent. Clonal size and the V and J genes are those of that table, whereas D and trimming came from the DNA. Of roughly 220,000 clones detected, more than 80% appear once; the ten largest clones hold about 3.5%. Cohort placement rested on clinical history that participants reported themselves. The gene calls are TRBV4-2 and TRBJ2-4, with D hard to call. The sample was PBMCs or T cells enriched from blood (not recorded which). The sequence was collected from a woman under 30 in a cohort exposed to, infected with or recovered from COVID-19 (not recorded which). Here the CDR3 reads CASSQGGQNIQYF. CDR3 coding DNA: TGTGCCAGCAGCCAAGGTGGGCAAAACATTCAGTACTTC.